These T cell receptor beta chains were read from a single sample in a study of ipilimumab plus nivolumab after autologous stem cell transplantation. Sequencing was performed with immunoSEQ multiplex PCR; in TCRdb, only in-frame clones are kept and a portion is missing. The sample lists about 16,000 clones; 80% to 90% were seen once. The specimen was PBMCs, collected in a trial of ipilimumab plus nivolumab as post-transplant consolidation. These receptor sequences come from a male donor with diffuse large B-cell lymphoma. The CDR3 runs from the conserved cysteine through the conserved F or W. The D gene is left open where the match is weak. Size values are once, few and many counts, or a class for expanded clones, and some rows have none.

d_gene: TRBD1
abundance: -
j_gene: TRBJ1-2
v_gene: TRBV5-5
CDR3aa: CASSPGQGGGYTF
CDR3nt: TGTGCCAGCAGCCCGGGACAGGGAGGTGGCTACACCTTC

d_gene: -
abundance: -
j_gene: TRBJ1-1
v_gene: TRBV7-9
CDR3aa: CAIRPGNTEAFF
CDR3nt: TGTGCCATTCGTCCGGGGAACACTGAAGCTTTCTTT

d_gene: TRBD2
abundance: -
j_gene: TRBJ2-5
v_gene: TRBV7-3
CDR3aa: CASSLRPSGMETQYF
CDR3nt: TGTGCCAGCAGCTTAAGGCCTAGCGGGATGGAGACCCAGTACTTC

d_gene: TRBD2
abundance: -
j_gene: TRBJ2-7
v_gene: TRBV6-5
CDR3aa: CASKLAGRYEQYF
CDR3nt: TGTGCCAGCAAGCTAGCGGGACGGTACGAGCAGTACTTC

d_gene: -
abundance: -
j_gene: TRBJ1-5
v_gene: TRBV25-1
CDR3aa: CASSTGTTQPQHF
CDR3nt: TGTGCCAGCAGTACAGGAACGACTCAGCCCCAGCATTTT

d_gene: TRBD1
abundance: -
j_gene: TRBJ1-2
v_gene: TRBV11-3
CDR3aa: CASSPGGVYGYTF
CDR3nt: TGTGCCAGCAGCCCAGGGGGCGTATATGGCTACACCTTC

d_gene: -
abundance: -
j_gene: TRBJ2-2
v_gene: TRBV27
CDR3aa: CASSFRVPTGELFF
CDR3nt: TGTGCCAGCAGTTTCAGGGTACCCACCGGGGAGCTGTTTTTT

d_gene: -
abundance: -
j_gene: TRBJ2-4
v_gene: TRBV14
CDR3aa: CASSRLLWGIQYF
CDR3nt: TGTGCCAGCAGCCGCCTTCTATGGGGCATTCAGTACTTC

d_gene: TRBD2
abundance: -
j_gene: TRBJ2-7
v_gene: TRBV10-3
CDR3aa: CAISEFQRGLGGEQYF
CDR3nt: TGTGCCATCAGTGAGTTCCAGCGGGGGCTAGGGGGCGAGCAGTACTTC

d_gene: -
abundance: -
j_gene: TRBJ1-2
v_gene: TRBV4-1
CDR3aa: CASSQVPGDVGGYTF
CDR3nt: TGCGCCAGCAGCCAAGTTCCCGGGGACGTCGGAGGCTACACCTTC

d_gene: -
abundance: -
j_gene: TRBJ1-5
v_gene: TRBV4-2
CDR3aa: CASSPHGDNQPQHF
CDR3nt: TGTGCCAGCAGCCCACATGGGGACAATCAGCCCCAGCATTTT

d_gene: -
abundance: -
j_gene: TRBJ2-5
v_gene: TRBV6-6
CDR3aa: CASRVSGTGETQYF
CDR3nt: TGTGCCAGCAGAGTTAGCGGGACAGGAGAGACCCAGTACTTC

d_gene: -
abundance: -
j_gene: TRBJ1-1
v_gene: TRBV18
CDR3aa: CASCRGVNTEAFF
CDR3nt: TGTGCCAGCTGCCGGGGGGTGAACACTGAAGCTTTCTTT

d_gene: -
abundance: -
j_gene: TRBJ2-4
v_gene: TRBV18
CDR3aa: CASSPQAGATSNIQYF
CDR3nt: TGTGCCAGCTCACCTCAGGCAGGGGCAACGTCAAACATTCAGTACTTC

d_gene: -
abundance: -
j_gene: TRBJ1-2
v_gene: TRBV2
CDR3aa: CASSLTRNYGYTF
CDR3nt: TGTGCCAGCTCCCTGACTCGTAACTATGGCTACACCTTC

d_gene: TRBD2
abundance: -
j_gene: TRBJ2-3
v_gene: TRBV7-2
CDR3aa: CASSLHGVGGGATDTQYF
CDR3nt: TGTGCCAGCAGCTTACATGGGGTTGGCGGGGGGGCAACAGATACGCAGTATTTT

d_gene: -
abundance: once
j_gene: TRBJ1-2
v_gene: TRBV7-9
CDR3aa: CASSQGETATNYGYTF
CDR3nt: TGCGCCAGCAGCCAAGGAGAGACAGCAACTAACTATGGCTACACCTTC

d_gene: TRBD2
abundance: -
j_gene: TRBJ2-1
v_gene: TRBV29-1
CDR3aa: CSVEGGRVAGVEQFF
CDR3nt: TGCAGCGTTGAAGGCGGGAGGGTAGCGGGGGTTGAGCAGTTCTTC

d_gene: -
abundance: -
j_gene: TRBJ1-1
v_gene: TRBV9
CDR3aa: CASSVVSNTEAFF
CDR3nt: TGTGCCAGCAGCGTAGTTTCAAACACTGAAGCTTTCTTT

d_gene: -
abundance: -
j_gene: TRBJ1-1
v_gene: TRBV11-2
CDR3aa: CASSPQGRGRNTEAFF
CDR3nt: TGTGCCAGCAGCCCTCAGGGTCGGGGACGGAACACTGAAGCTTTCTTT

d_gene: TRBD1
abundance: -
j_gene: TRBJ1-3
v_gene: TRBV13
CDR3aa: CASSINRGLGNTIYF
CDR3nt: TGTGCCAGCAGCATAAACAGGGGGCTCGGAAACACCATATATTTT

d_gene: -
abundance: -
j_gene: TRBJ1-6
v_gene: TRBV5-1
CDR3aa: CASSQDNGRSSPLHF
CDR3nt: TGCGCCAGCAGCCAAGATAACGGGCGTTCTTCACCCCTCCACTTT

d_gene: TRBD2
abundance: -
j_gene: TRBJ2-3
v_gene: TRBV11-2
CDR3aa: CASSLSGSGGRSDTQYF
CDR3nt: TGTGCCAGCAGCTTAAGTGGGTCGGGGGGGCGGTCAGATACGCAGTATTTT

d_gene: -
abundance: -
j_gene: TRBJ1-1
v_gene: TRBV30
CDR3aa: CAWSPPPKGAFF
CDR3nt: TGTGCCTGGAGTCCTCCTCCGAAAGGAGCTTTCTTT

d_gene: -
abundance: -
j_gene: TRBJ2-1
v_gene: TRBV5-4
CDR3aa: CASSLGRRDIYNEQFF
CDR3nt: TGTGCCAGCAGCCTTGGGAGGCGGGACATTTACAATGAGCAGTTCTTC

d_gene: -
abundance: -
j_gene: TRBJ1-1
v_gene: TRBV5-6
CDR3aa: CASSLEMEAFF
CDR3nt: TGTGCCAGCAGCTTGGAGATGGAAGCTTTCTTT

d_gene: TRBD1
abundance: once
j_gene: TRBJ1-2
v_gene: TRBV2
CDR3aa: CASSGRDREPNNYGYTF
CDR3nt: TGTGCCAGCAGTGGGCGGGACAGGGAGCCAAATAACTATGGCTACACCTTC

d_gene: -
abundance: -
j_gene: TRBJ1-1
v_gene: TRBV7-9
CDR3aa: CASSFSQNTEAFF
CDR3nt: TGTGCCAGCAGCTTTTCGCAGAACACTGAAGCTTTCTTT

d_gene: -
abundance: -
j_gene: TRBJ2-3
v_gene: TRBV12-5
CDR3aa: CASGANTDTQYF
CDR3nt: TGTGCTAGTGGTGCCAACACAGATACGCAGTATTTT

d_gene: TRBD1
abundance: -
j_gene: TRBJ1-1
v_gene: TRBV5-1
CDR3aa: CASRGTAEAFF
CDR3nt: TGCGCCAGCAGAGGGACAGCTGAAGCTTTCTTT

d_gene: -
abundance: -
j_gene: TRBJ2-7
v_gene: TRBV5-1
CDR3aa: CASSPGNYEQYF
CDR3nt: TGCGCCAGCAGCCCCGGAAACTACGAGCAGTACTTC

d_gene: -
abundance: medium-sized
j_gene: TRBJ2-1
v_gene: TRBV7-6
CDR3aa: CASSLAGDSYNEQFF
CDR3nt: TGTGCCAGCAGCTTAGCAGGGGATTCCTACAATGAGCAGTTCTTC

d_gene: -
abundance: -
j_gene: TRBJ1-1
v_gene: TRBV20-1
CDR3aa: CSALTNTEAFF
CDR3nt: TGCAGTGCTTTGACCAACACTGAAGCTTTCTTT

d_gene: -
abundance: -
j_gene: TRBJ1-1
v_gene: TRBV6-5
CDR3aa: CASSYSPGMNTEAFF
CDR3nt: TGTGCCAGCAGTTACTCACCGGGGATGAACACTGAAGCTTTCTTT

d_gene: -
abundance: -
j_gene: TRBJ1-5
v_gene: TRBV7-2
CDR3aa: CASSLRQGNQPQHF
CDR3nt: TGTGCCAGCAGCTTACGTCAGGGAAATCAGCCCCAGCATTTT

d_gene: -
abundance: -
j_gene: TRBJ2-7
v_gene: TRBV7-2
CDR3aa: CASSLVSAGNEQYF
CDR3nt: TGTGCCAGCAGCTTAGTTTCCGCCGGGAACGAGCAGTACTTC

d_gene: TRBD1
abundance: -
j_gene: TRBJ1-2
v_gene: TRBV6-1
CDR3aa: CASNLGGDYGYTF
CDR3nt: TGTGCCAGTAATTTAGGGGGCGACTATGGCTACACCTTC

d_gene: TRBD1
abundance: -
j_gene: TRBJ2-5
v_gene: TRBV29-1
CDR3aa: CSVDVVTGGETQYF
CDR3nt: TGCAGCGTTGATGTTGTGACAGGGGGAGAGACCCAGTACTTC

d_gene: TRBD2
abundance: -
j_gene: TRBJ2-1
v_gene: TRBV10-2
CDR3aa: CASRPGVGLAGGTYNEQFF
CDR3nt: TGCGCCAGCCGCCCAGGGGTCGGGCTAGCGGGAGGGACCTACAATGAGCAGTTCTTC

d_gene: TRBD2
abundance: -
j_gene: TRBJ2-1
v_gene: TRBV11-3
CDR3aa: CASSLDPSGRVWNEQFF
CDR3nt: TGTGCCAGCAGCTTAGATCCTAGCGGGAGGGTCTGGAATGAGCAGTTCTTC

d_gene: -
abundance: -
j_gene: TRBJ1-2
v_gene: TRBV6-5
CDR3aa: CASTKGRDGYGYTF
CDR3nt: TGTGCCAGCACAAAAGGGAGGGACGGGTATGGCTACACCTTC

d_gene: TRBD2
abundance: -
j_gene: TRBJ2-1
v_gene: TRBV7-3
CDR3aa: CASSRQGAGGSNEQFF
CDR3nt: TGTGCCAGCAGCCGTCAGGGAGCGGGAGGGTCCAATGAGCAGTTCTTC

d_gene: -
abundance: -
j_gene: TRBJ2-7
v_gene: TRBV4-3
CDR3aa: CASSHADASYEQYF
CDR3nt: TGCGCCAGCAGCCACGCCGACGCCTCCTACGAGCAGTACTTC

d_gene: -
abundance: -
j_gene: TRBJ2-1
v_gene: TRBV25-1
CDR3aa: CASSYPSGTPGGEQFF
CDR3nt: TGTGCCAGCAGTTACCCTTCCGGGACTCCAGGAGGGGAGCAGTTCTTC

d_gene: -
abundance: -
j_gene: TRBJ2-1
v_gene: TRBV19
CDR3aa: CASSITGDVEQFF
CDR3nt: TGTGCCAGTAGTATAACGGGAGATGTTGAGCAGTTCTTC

d_gene: -
abundance: -
j_gene: TRBJ2-3
v_gene: TRBV5-5
CDR3aa: CASSLATSRSTDTQYF
CDR3nt: TGTGCCAGCAGCTTGGCGACTAGTCGGTCCACAGATACGCAGTATTTT

d_gene: -
abundance: once
j_gene: TRBJ2-5
v_gene: TRBV7-9
CDR3aa: CASSLALQKQETQYF
CDR3nt: TGTGCCAGCAGCTTAGCCCTCCAGAAACAAGAGACCCAGTACTTC

d_gene: TRBD1
abundance: -
j_gene: TRBJ1-2
v_gene: TRBV7-6
CDR3aa: CASSSGTVYGYTF
CDR3nt: TGTGCCAGCAGTTCCGGGACAGTCTATGGCTACACCTTC

d_gene: -
abundance: -
j_gene: TRBJ2-3
v_gene: TRBV7-9
CDR3aa: CASSPPATDTQYF
CDR3nt: TGTGCCAGCAGCCCTCCAGCCACAGATACGCAGTATTTT

d_gene: -
abundance: -
j_gene: TRBJ1-2
v_gene: TRBV7-9
CDR3aa: CASSLDVYGAVGKDGYTF
CDR3nt: TGTGCCAGCAGCTTAGACGTTTATGGGGCGGTCGGCAAGGATGGCTACACCTTC

d_gene: TRBD2
abundance: -
j_gene: TRBJ2-7
v_gene: TRBV28
CDR3aa: CASSSLPSGYEQYF
CDR3nt: TGTGCCAGCAGCAGTCTTCCTAGCGGGTACGAGCAGTACTTC

d_gene: -
abundance: -
j_gene: TRBJ2-7
v_gene: TRBV6-5
CDR3aa: CASASGHSYEQYF
CDR3nt: TGTGCCAGCGCCTCAGGACACTCCTACGAGCAGTACTTC

d_gene: TRBD1
abundance: -
j_gene: TRBJ2-7
v_gene: TRBV6-5
CDR3aa: CASSLRQGGYEQYF
CDR3nt: TGTGCCAGCAGTCTCCGACAGGGTGGCTACGAGCAGTACTTC

d_gene: TRBD1
abundance: -
j_gene: TRBJ1-4
v_gene: TRBV7-9
CDR3aa: CASSPDRGWREKLFF
CDR3nt: TGTGCCAGCAGCCCGGACAGGGGATGGAGGGAAAAACTGTTTTTT

d_gene: -
abundance: -
j_gene: TRBJ1-1
v_gene: TRBV6-5
CDR3aa: CASSRPGANTEAFF
CDR3nt: TGTGCCAGCAGTCGCCCAGGGGCAAACACTGAAGCTTTCTTT